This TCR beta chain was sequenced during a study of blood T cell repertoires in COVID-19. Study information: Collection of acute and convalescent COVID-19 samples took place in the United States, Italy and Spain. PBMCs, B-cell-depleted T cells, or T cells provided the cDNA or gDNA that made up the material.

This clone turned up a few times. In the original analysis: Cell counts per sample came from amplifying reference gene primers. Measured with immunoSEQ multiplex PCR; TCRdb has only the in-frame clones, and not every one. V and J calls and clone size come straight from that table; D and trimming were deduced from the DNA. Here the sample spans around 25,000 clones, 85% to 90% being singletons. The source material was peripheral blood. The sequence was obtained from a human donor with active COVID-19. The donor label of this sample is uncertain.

CDR3 sequence: CASSIISSILAKNIQYF. CDR3 nucleotide sequence: TGTGCCAGCTCTATAATCAGTAGCATCCTAGCCAAAAACATTCAGTACTTC. This chain uses TRBV19 with TRBJ2-4; D gene uncertain. Between the trimmed V and J ends, which lost 9 bases and 0 bases, there was a span of 21 bases. There are 17 residues in the CDR3. Germline assignment: CDR1 LNHDA and CDR2 SQIVND (reference sequence).